The 30 T cell receptor beta chains below come from one sample, sequenced in a study of blood T cells in healthy people across ages. The authors ran a second PCR of roughly 6 to 11 cycles using a sample-barcoded 5' primer and a J-beta primer mix. One entry per CDR3 protein results from TCRdb running MiXCR on the 5' RACE reads. The sample lists 650,000 to 1,000,000 distinct CDR3 sequences, about half occurring once. Material for sequencing was blood. These receptors all stem from an elderly man in good health.

This clonotype was observed a few times. This chain uses TRBV20-1 with TRBJ2-7; 11 bases match TRBD1. The CDR3 runs to 14 residues. Germline CDR1 reads DFQATT; CDR2 reads SNEGSKA (reference sequence). The ends lost 4 bases at V and 3 bases at J; junction bases unmatched: 5. Written as DNA, the CDR3 is TGCAGTGCTATTGGGACAGGGGGGGACTACGAGCAGTACTTC. It is translated as CSAIGTGGDYEQYF.

The table lists this clonotype with many counts. CDR3 DNA: TGCAGTGTTCACCCGGTAGCCAAAAACATTCAGTACTTC. It encodes CSVHPVAKNIQYF. The chain carries TRBV20-1 and TRBJ2-4; D uncertain. V was shortened by 7 bases and J by 0 bases, with 10 bases between the two germline ends. The V gene's germline CDR1 is DFQATT and CDR2 SNEGSKA (reference sequence). The CDR3 runs 13 residues.

The chain links TRBV5-5 to TRBJ2-1; weak D call: TRBD1 (5 bases). Germline V CDR1 and CDR2: SGHKS, YYEKEE (reference sequence). This CDR3 region has 12 residues. V was trimmed by 4 bases and J by 13 bases, leaving 15 bases between them. CDR3 sequence: CASSMDKGGQFF. The CDR3 nucleotides are TGTGCCAGCAGCATGGACAAGGGTGGACAGTTCTTC.

The rearrangement joins TRBV25-1 to TRBJ2-3, with TRBD2 identical over 7 bases. This CDR3 is built from 14 residues. Trimming cost V 6 bases and J 2 bases; bases outside gene matches: 5. The germline V gene encodes CDR1 MGHDK and CDR2 SYGVNS. The CDR3 nucleotides are TGTGCCAGCAGGTCAGGGAGGGTCACAGATACGCAGTATTTT. Amino acid sequence: CASRSGRVTDTQYF.

This clonotype was observed many times. The rearrangement links TRBV7-2 to TRBJ2-3; the D call may be TRBD1 or TRBD2 (5 bases each). Germline V lookup: CDR1 SGHTA, CDR2 FQGNSA. CDR3 length: 14 amino acids. V lost 5 bases and J lost 0, with 9 bases in between. The CDR3 loop is CASSRDGSTDTQYF. As DNA, the CDR3 is TGTGCCAGCAGCCGGGACGGTAGCACAGATACGCAGTATTTT.

The sample holds many counts of this clonotype. This chain uses TRBV5-1 with TRBJ2-7; TRBD2 aligns across 8 bases. CDR3 length: 15 residues. Losses at the gene ends were 5 bases for V and 3 bases for J; bases not matched to a gene: 10. CDR1 and CDR2 (germline): SGHRS, YFSETQ. In DNA form, the CDR3 reads TGCGCCAGCAGGGCACGTGGAGCGGGAGACTACGAGCAGTACTTC. It codes for CASRARGAGDYEQYF.

A single count supports this clonotype. J is TRBJ1-5 and V is TRBV5-8; perhaps TRBD1 as D (6 bases). Germline values: CDR1 SGHTS, CDR2 YDEGEE. CDR3 length equals 14 residues. The ends were cut back, 0 bases at V and 5 bases at J, with 9 bases in the middle. CDR3 sequence reads: CASSLEQGYQPQHF. DNA for the CDR3: TGTGCCAGCAGCTTGGAACAGGGTTATCAGCCCCAGCATTTT.

The chain combines TRBV28 with TRBJ2-7; maybe TRBD1 (5 bases). CDR3 size: 16 residues. V was cut by 7 bases and J by 1 base, with 20 bases left in between. CDR1 MDHEN and CDR2 SYDVKM come from the germline V gene. In nucleotides, the CDR3 is TGTGCCAGCAATGGAATTAAACAGGTCTCATCCTACGAGCAGTACTTC. Translation gives CASNGIKQVSSYEQYF.

V is TRBV12-3 or TRBV12-4 and J is TRBJ2-5; 7 nucleotides line up with TRBD1. The CDR3 sequence is 14 residues long. Germline trimming cut 6 bases from V and 11 bases from J; bases unmatched to any gene: 15. The CDR3 DNA is TGTGCCAGCAGCCCAGGGACAGCCTCGGGTGAGCAGTACTTC. Amino acid sequence: CASSPGTASGEQYF.

This chain uses TRBV28 with TRBJ2-4, with D possibly called TRBD1 or TRBD2 (5 bases each). The DNA matches TRBJ2-5 better at its end, which makes the J call doubtful. This CDR3 is built from 15 residues. Germline V lookup: CDR1 MDHEN, CDR2 SYDVKM. The CDR3 protein is CASSPRDRAEETQYF. CDR3 in DNA: TGTGCCAGCAGCCCAAGGGACCGAGCGGAGGAGACCCAGTACTTC.

The V call is TRBV28, the J call TRBJ2-3, with D possibly TRBD2 on 5 matching bases. Per germline, CDR1 MDHEN and CDR2 SYDVKM. Trimming removed 6 bases from V and 8 bases from J, with 15 bases in between. This CDR3 has 13 residues. CDR3 amino acids: CASSRARAGTQYF. CDR3 sequence (DNA): TGTGCCAGCAGCCGCGCGAGGGCCGGTACGCAGTATTTT.

The gene calls are TRBV20-1 and TRBJ1-2; D remains ambiguous. CDR3 length: 14 amino acids. Germline V gives CDR1 DFQATT, CDR2 SNEGSKA (reference sequence). V lost 6 bases and J lost 4, with 18 bases in between. The CDR3 nucleotides are TGCAGTGCCGTGGCGTCGGGCTGGACCTATGGCTACACCTTC. Translating gives CSAVASGWTYGYTF.

This clonotype has more than one count but fewer than ten. This sequence joins TRBV10-3 and TRBJ2-1; 7 bases line up with TRBD2. CDR1 ENHRY and CDR2 SYGVKD come from the germline V gene. Trimming cost V 3 bases and J 1 base; bases outside gene matches: 3. CDR3 length: 15 amino acids. CDR3 residues: CAISDRSGSYNEQFF. In nucleotides, the CDR3 is TGTGCCATCAGTGATCGTAGCGGGTCCTACAATGAGCAGTTCTTC.

There are a few counts of this clonotype. The chain is built from TRBV12-3 or TRBV12-4 and TRBJ2-4, with 11 positions matching TRBD2. The J call could be wrong; TRBJ2-7 is a better fit for the DNA end. The CDR3 length is 14 residues. CDR3 in amino acids: CASSTGTSGYEQYF. In DNA, the CDR3 is TGTGCCAGCAGTACGGGGACTAGCGGCTACGAGCAGTACTTC.

A few counts support this clonotype. The chain has TRBV18 and TRBJ2-7; 8 nucleotides align to TRBD1. The J segment lost 4 bases and the V segment lost 4 bases, leaving 6 bases of the junction unmatched. The CDR3 runs 14 residues. Germline CDR1 KGHSH, CDR2 LQKENI. The CDR3 DNA reads as TGTGCCAGCTCACTTAACCAGGGGGCTTACGAGCAGTACTTC. Protein product: CASSLNQGAYEQYF.

The rearrangement uses TRBV12-3 or TRBV12-4 and TRBJ1-3; D remains unclear. The CDR3 contains 14 residues. V lost 2 bases to trimming and J lost 4 bases, with 9 bases between them. In nucleotides, the CDR3 is TGTGCCAGCAGTTTAATTGCGGAGGGAAACACCATATATTTT. Protein sequence: CASSLIAEGNTIYF.

This clonotype was seen a single time. This clone may be a read error of a much larger clone one base away. The chain employs TRBV29-1 and TRBJ2-1, with D possibly TRBD1 on 6 matching bases. The end of the DNA fits TRBJ2-7 better, so the J call may be wrong. The CDR3 is made up of 13 amino acids. Germline V gives CDR1 SQVTM, CDR2 ANQGSEA. The CDR3 here is CSHGTLPYNEQYF. In DNA form, the CDR3 reads TGCAGCCATGGGACATTGCCCTACAATGAGCAGTACTTC.

The rearrangement uses TRBV5-1 and TRBJ2-5; D could derive from TRBD1 or TRBD2 (6 bases each). In germline, CDR1 is SGHRS, CDR2 YFSETQ. CDR3 length: 14 amino acids. The V and J ends lost 4 bases and 5 bases respectively, with 15 bases between them. The CDR3 reads CASSKETGGETQYF. CDR3 in DNA: TGCGCCAGCAGCAAAGAGACAGGAGGGGAGACCCAGTACTTC.

The chain recombines TRBV7-9 with TRBJ2-7; 7 nucleotides agree with TRBD2. This CDR3 region has 15 residues. V shed 6 bases, J shed 1 base, and the junction held 9 bases outside the gene matches. Per germline, CDR1 SEHNR and CDR2 FQNEAQ (reference sequence). Here the CDR3 DNA reads TGTGCCAGCAGGGCCGCTAGCGGTGATTCCTACGAGCAGTACTTC. It yields the protein CASRAASGDSYEQYF.

J is TRBJ1-1 and V is TRBV2; TRBD1 is a possible D gene (6 bases). V lost 8 bases, J lost 3 bases, and 16 bases lay in between. The CDR3 runs 14 residues. CDR1 is SNHLY and CDR2 is FYNNEI in the germline V gene. The CDR3 DNA is TGTGCCAGCTCCTTAGGGGGAGGGGACACTGAAGCTTTCTTT. Translating gives CASSLGGGDTEAFF. The full variable domain, its missing parts supplied by reference TRBV2 and TRBJ1-1, is EPEVTQTPSHQVTQMGQEVILRCVPISNHLYFYWYRQILGQKVEFLVSFYNNEISEKSEIFDDQFSVERPDGSNFTLKIRSTKLEDSAMYFCASSLGGGDTEAFFGQGTRLTVV.

This clonotype was seen only a few times. The chain has TRBV28 and TRBJ2-5; D gene unclear. V was cut by 6 bases and J by 8 bases, with 19 bases left in between. The CDR3 length is 14 residues. CDR1 and CDR2 (germline): MDHEN, SYDVKM. The CDR3 loop reads CASRVGAPLRTQYF. DNA of the CDR3: TGTGCCAGCAGGGTAGGAGCCCCACTGAGAACCCAGTACTTC.

V usage is TRBV5-1 and J usage is TRBJ2-4; 7 bases are a match to TRBD1. The J call is uncertain, as TRBJ2-7 better fits the DNA end. The germline gives CDR1 SGHRS, CDR2 YFSETQ. CDR3 length: 16 amino acids. The CDR3 DNA follows: TGCGCCAGCAGCCGCGAGACTGGACAGGCTTTCTACGAGCAGTACTTC. As protein: CASSRETGQAFYEQYF.

A few counts support this clonotype. The V and J genes are TRBV19 and TRBJ2-1; 7 nucleotides line up with TRBD1. CDR3 length: 14 amino acids. Germline CDR1 and CDR2: LNHDA and SQIVND (reference sequence). The trim removed 7 bases at V and 3 bases at J, leaving 6 bases unmatched. Here the CDR3 reads CASKGAFDYNEQFF. The CDR3 bases are TGTGCCAGTAAGGGGGCTTTCGACTACAATGAGCAGTTCTTC.

The chain carries TRBV7-2 and TRBJ2-5; 10 nucleotides line up with TRBD2. Germline-derived CDR1 and CDR2 are SGHTA and FQGNSA. CDR3 length equals 16 residues. V shed 6 bases, J shed 3 bases, and the junction held 10 bases outside the gene matches. CDR3 in amino acids: CASRDITGTSEETQYF. Here the CDR3 DNA reads TGTGCCAGCAGGGATATTACCGGGACTAGCGAAGAGACCCAGTACTTC.

In its sample, this clonotype was seen a few times. A much larger clone differs by one base, so this may be a read error. V usage is TRBV5-5 and J usage is TRBJ2-5; D not certain. CDR3 length equals 13 residues. CDR1 and CDR2 from the germline V gene are SGHKS and YYEKEE (reference sequence). V lost 4 bases, J lost 2 bases, and 9 bases lay in between. Written as DNA, the CDR3 is TGTGCCAGCAGCGTGGTTTATCAAGAGACCCAGTACTTC. The encoded protein is CASSVVYQETQYF.

This clonotype was seen at least ten times. The gene calls are TRBV6-5 and TRBJ2-5; maybe TRBD1 (6 bases). V was shortened by 4 bases and J by 5 bases, with 14 bases between the two germline ends. The CDR3 length is 14 residues. Germline lookup yields CDR1 MNHEY and CDR2 SVGAGI. CDR3: CASSSDRQVETQYF. CDR3 bases: TGTGCCAGCAGTTCCGATCGACAGGTGGAGACCCAGTACTTC.

CDR3 bases: TGTGCCAGCAGTGAAGTGCGGGTGAACAGATTAGATACGCAGTATTTT. As protein: CASSEVRVNRLDTQYF. The J gene is TRBJ2-3, the V gene TRBV2, with D tentatively TRBD2 (5 bases). CDR1 and CDR2 from the germline V gene are SNHLY and FYNNEI. The length of the CDR3 is 16 residues. Trimming pared 1 base from V and 5 bases from J, leaving 16 bases between.

The V gene is TRBV20-1, the J gene TRBJ2-7; TRBD2 matches 14 bases. J was trimmed by 0 bases and V by 6 bases; bases with no gene match: 4. CDR3 size: 15 residues. Per germline, CDR1 DFQATT and CDR2 SNEGSKA (reference sequence). CDR3 in DNA: TGCAGTGCCTCTGGGACTAGCGGGAGCTCCTACGAGCAGTACTTC. Translated, it gives CSASGTSGSSYEQYF.

J is TRBJ2-1 and V is TRBV6-1; D may correspond to TRBD1 or TRBD2 (5 bases each). The CDR3 spans 13 residues. Looked up from germline, CDR1 is MNHNS and CDR2 is SASEGT. Between the trimmed V and J ends, which lost 5 bases and 7 bases, there was a span of 12 bases. The CDR3 nucleotides are TGTGCCAGCAGTCCCAAATGGGGGAATGAGCAGTTCTTC. Amino acid sequence: CASSPKWGNEQFF.

The genes are TRBV5-6 and TRBJ2-5; D call uncertain. CDR1 SGHDT and CDR2 YYEEEE come from the germline V gene. Deletions cut 4 bases from V and 2 bases from J, with 12 bases between. The CDR3 extends over 14 amino acids. The CDR3, as DNA: TGTGCCAGCAGCCAGCTGCGGCTTCAAGAGACCCAGTACTTC. Amino acid sequence: CASSQLRLQETQYF.